This TCR beta chain was identified during a study of blood T cell repertoires in COVID-19. The CDR3 has 14 residues. Germline V gene sequence: CDR1 SGHRS, CDR2 YFSETQ. V was shortened by 0 bases and J by 4 bases, with 10 bases between the two germline ends. Original data processing: Nucleated cell number was recorded as an estimate derived from reference gene primer amplification. The method was immunoSEQ multiplex PCR; TCRdb's version includes in-frame clones alone and lacks a portion of them. V and J calls plus clone size are reproduced from that table; the DNA served to infer D and trimming. This sample has nearly 350,000 clones, with over 75% found just once.

The J gene is TRBJ1-1, the V gene TRBV5-1; D is unclear. The sample taken for sequencing was PBMCs or T cells enriched from blood (not recorded which). This sequence was found in a woman aged 25-40 years who had recovered from COVID-19. The CDR3 sequence: CASSLAQESTEAFF. The CDR3, as DNA: TGCGCCAGCAGCTTGGCTCAGGAAAGCACTGAAGCTTTCTTT.